Listed below are T cell receptor beta chains from one sample, sequenced in a study of blood T cell repertoires in COVID-19. Sequenced by immunoSEQ multiplex PCR; TCRdb stores in-frame clones only, minus some. The sample gives around 67,000 clones, 90% to 95% of which show up once; 8% to 10% is in the top ten. Material: peripheral blood. These receptors were taken from a human donor in a cohort sampled during active COVID-19. Each CDR3 is given with its conserved first and last residue. Fields, in order: J gene, V gene, clone size, D gene, CDR3 length, CDR3 DNA, CDR3 protein. The D gene is left open where the match is weak. Not every row has a clone size; where given, it reads once, few, many or a size class.

>TRBJ1-2|TRBV11-2|.|.|14
TGTGCCAGCAGCGTACGGGGGATGGGCTATGGCTACACCTTC
CASSVRGMGYGYTF
>TRBJ1-1|TRBV20-1|.|.|11
TGCAGTGGACAGTTGAACACTGAAGCTTTCTTT
CSGQLNTEAFF
>TRBJ1-2|TRBV28|.|.|13
TGTGCCAGCACCCAGGATACTAACTATGGCTACACCTTC
CASTQDTNYGYTF
>TRBJ1-1|TRBV6-6|.|.|10
TGTGCCTCGAAGGGGACTGAAGCTTTCTTT
CASKGTEAFF
>TRBJ2-7|TRBV2|.|TRBD1|13
TGTGCCAGCAGGTCGAAGACAGGGGCCGAGCAGTACTTC
CASRSKTGAEQYF
>TRBJ1-1|TRBV27|.|.|13
TGTGCCAGCATTGGGGGGTTTAACACTGAAGCTTTCTTT
CASIGGFNTEAFF
>TRBJ1-1|TRBV13|.|.|13
TGTGCCAGCAGCTTAGCACCCCAGGCTGAAGCTTTCTTT
CASSLAPQAEAFF
>TRBJ2-7|TRBV5-5|.|.|15
TGTGCCAGCAGCTTTATACAGGGAAGTAGCTACGAGCAGTACTTC
CASSFIQGSSYEQYF
>TRBJ2-7|TRBV10-3|.|.|15
TGTGCCATCAGTGAGATGACATCCTCCTTCTACGAGCAGTACTTC
CAISEMTSSFYEQYF
>TRBJ1-1|TRBV9|.|.|16
TGTGCCAGCAGCCGGCTCTCGGAGCCTCCTGGTTTAGAAGCTTTCTTT
CASSRLSEPPGLEAFF
>TRBJ1-6|TRBV6-6|few|.|11
TGTGCCAGCAGGGAGGGGTCACCCCTCCACTTT
CASREGSPLHF
>TRBJ1-2|TRBV30|.|.|15
TGTGCCTGGAGTGTACTACGGACGGAACTAGGGGGCTACACCTTC
CAWSVLRTELGGYTF
>TRBJ2-7|TRBV5-1|.|.|15
TGCGCCAGCAGCCATATTGGGGGGTTCTCCTACGAGCAGTACTTC
CASSHIGGFSYEQYF
>TRBJ1-4|TRBV4-2|.|TRBD1|15
TGTGCCAGCAGCCGCAATTACAGGGGGCGGGAAAAACTGTTTTTT
CASSRNYRGREKLFF
>TRBJ2-1|TRBV2|.|.|15
TGTGCCAGCAGTGGCGGGACGGCCCAACCAAATGAGCAGTTCTTC
CASSGGTAQPNEQFF
>TRBJ2-3|TRBV7-3|.|TRBD2|16
TGTGCCAGCAGCTTATTGGGCGGGGGGGCCACAGATACGCAGTATTTT
CASSLLGGGATDTQYF
>TRBJ2-4|TRBV6-2/TRBV6-3|.|.|14
TGTGCCAGCAGCCCTCTGGGGGGGCTTGACATTCAGTACTTC
CASSPLGGLDIQYF
>TRBJ1-2|TRBV2|.|TRBD1|15
TGTGCCAGCAGTTCAACAGGGGCTTCAAACTATGGCTACACCTTC
CASSSTGASNYGYTF
>TRBJ2-3|TRBV5-6|.|TRBD1|16
TGTGCCAGCAGCTGGGGGACAGGAATCAGCACAGATACGCAGTATTTT
CASSWGTGISTDTQYF
>TRBJ1-1|TRBV18|.|.|13
TGTGCCACCAATCAGGGTTCCAACACTGAAGCTTTCTTT
CATNQGSNTEAFF
>TRBJ1-2|TRBV18|.|TRBD1|14
TGTGCCAGCTCACCGGGACAGGGAACCTATGGCTACACCTTC
CASSPGQGTYGYTF
>TRBJ1-5|TRBV5-6|once|.|14
TGTGCCAGCAGCTTGGGGGACACAAATCAGCCCCAGCATTTT
CASSLGDTNQPQHF
>TRBJ2-7|TRBV5-5|.|.|12
TGTGCCAGCAGTCCCTCCCCTCACGAGCAGTACTTC
CASSPSPHEQYF
>TRBJ2-1|TRBV5-1|.|TRBD1|15
TGCGCCAGCAGTCCCGGGACAGGGTCCTACAATGAGCAGTTCTTC
CASSPGTGSYNEQFF
>TRBJ1-1|TRBV11-2|once|TRBD1|16
TGTGCCAGCAGCTTAGCGGACAGGGGGCGAAGTACTGAAGCTTTCTTT
CASSLADRGRSTEAFF
>TRBJ2-2|TRBV7-9|.|TRBD1|15
TGTGCCAGCAGGCACACAGGGGTGCGCGGCGGGGAGCTGTTTTTT
CASRHTGVRGGELFF
>TRBJ1-2|TRBV2|few|.|13
TGTGCCAGCAGTGATACTCTCTTCCGGGACTACACCTTC
CASSDTLFRDYTF
>TRBJ2-3|TRBV7-3|.|TRBD1|16
TGTGCCAGCAGCCGACTTACGGGACAGGGAACAGATACGCAGTATTTT
CASSRLTGQGTDTQYF
>TRBJ2-3|TRBV4-2|.|.|13
TGTGCCAGCAGCCAAGATCATGCGGATGCGCAGTATTTT
CASSQDHADAQYF
>TRBJ1-1|TRBV19|.|.|13
TGTGCCAGTAGTGGAACCAGGGACACTGAAGCTTTCTTT
CASSGTRDTEAFF
>TRBJ1-5|TRBV27|.|.|14
TGTGCCAGCAACTCGAAGGGGGGCAATCAGCCCCAGCATTTT
CASNSKGGNQPQHF
>TRBJ1-1|TRBV7-8|.|.|14
TGTGCCAGCAGCTCATCTAACAGGAACACTGAAGCTTTCTTT
CASSSSNRNTEAFF
>TRBJ2-1|TRBV7-2|.|.|14
TGTGCCAGCAGCTCCGCCCTAGCGCTCAATGAGCAGTTCTTC
CASSSALALNEQFF
>TRBJ2-7|TRBV9|.|TRBD1|14
TGTGCCAGCAGCTCGGGACAGGGGGCGGGGGAGCAGTACTTC
CASSSGQGAGEQYF
>TRBJ1-3|TRBV6-6|.|.|13
TGTGCCAGCAGCCCCCGCGGGCGAGACACCATATATTTT
CASSPRGRDTIYF
>TRBJ2-7|TRBV3-1/TRBV3-2|.|TRBD1|14
TGTGCCAGCAGCCGGACAGGGGGCGGCTACGAGCAGTACTTC
CASSRTGGGYEQYF
>TRBJ2-6|TRBV23-1|.|TRBD1|18
TGCGCCAGCAGCCTAAGACAGGGGGCCGCCTGGGGGGCCAACGTCCTGACTTTC
CASSLRQGAAWGANVLTF
>TRBJ1-2|TRBV3-1/TRBV3-2|.|.|18
TGTGCCAGCAGCCCCCGGCGGGTAAGCTCGAAGTTAAACTATGGCTACACCTTC
CASSPRRVSSKLNYGYTF
>TRBJ1-2|TRBV30|.|.|18
TGTGCCTGGAGTGTGACGGATATCGCGGCCCGGAGGGACTATGGCTACACCTTC
CAWSVTDIAARRDYGYTF
>TRBJ2-7|TRBV7-9|.|.|16
TGTGCCAGCAGCTTATCCCAGGGATCTAACTCCTACGAGCAGTACTTC
CASSLSQGSNSYEQYF
>TRBJ1-2|TRBV20-1|.|.|11
TGCAGTGCTCCTCGGGAACAGGGCTACACCTTC
CSAPREQGYTF